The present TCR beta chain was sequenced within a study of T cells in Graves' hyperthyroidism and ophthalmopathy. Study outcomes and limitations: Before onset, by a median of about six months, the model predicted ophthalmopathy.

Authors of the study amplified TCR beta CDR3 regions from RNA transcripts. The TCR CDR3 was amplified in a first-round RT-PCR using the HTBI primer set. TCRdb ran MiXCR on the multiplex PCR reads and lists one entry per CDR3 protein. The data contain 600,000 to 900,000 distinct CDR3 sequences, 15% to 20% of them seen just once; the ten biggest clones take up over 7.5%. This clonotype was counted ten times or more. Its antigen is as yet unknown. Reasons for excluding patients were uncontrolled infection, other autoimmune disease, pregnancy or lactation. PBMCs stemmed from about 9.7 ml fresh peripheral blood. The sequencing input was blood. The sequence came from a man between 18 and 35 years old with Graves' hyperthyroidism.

CDR3 amino acids: CASSRPQGPEDEQFF. CDR3 DNA sequence: TGCGCCAGCAGCCGACCCCAGGGGCCCGAGGATGAGCAGTTCTTC. The rearrangement joins TRBV5-1 to TRBJ2-1; tentatively, D is TRBD1 (6 bases). This CDR3 spans 15 amino acids. In germline, CDR1 is SGHRS, CDR2 YFSETQ. V lost 4 bases, J lost 8 bases, and 19 bases lay in between.